Sequencing of this TCR beta chain was carried out in a study of blood T cell repertoires in COVID-19. Study details: Material from acute and convalescent COVID-19 was sourced from the United States, Italy and Spain. Sample material is recorded as cDNA or gDNA derived from T cells, B-cell-depleted T cells, or PBMCs.

The authors' processing: Amplified reference gene primers provided the basis for estimating nucleated cell counts. Produced via immunoSEQ multiplex PCR; TCRdb's table is partial and in-frame only. V, J and clone size are those of that table, while D and trimming were read from the DNA. The data contain fewer than 250,000 clones, around nine tenths of them singletons. This clone was counted between two and nine times. Unmatched junction bases numbered 5, after V lost 2 bases and J lost 4 bases. From germline, CDR1 is SGHRS and CDR2 YFSETQ. The CDR3 covers 16 residues. This receptor was taken from a woman in her fifties or sixties who had recovered from COVID-19. The sequencing input was peripheral blood. This chain connects TRBV5-1 to TRBJ2-5; 13 nucleotides align to TRBD2. The DNA of the CDR3 is TGCGCCAGCAGCTTTACTAGCGGGGGGGCAGGAGAGACCCAGTACTTC. Translation: CASSFTSGGAGETQYF.